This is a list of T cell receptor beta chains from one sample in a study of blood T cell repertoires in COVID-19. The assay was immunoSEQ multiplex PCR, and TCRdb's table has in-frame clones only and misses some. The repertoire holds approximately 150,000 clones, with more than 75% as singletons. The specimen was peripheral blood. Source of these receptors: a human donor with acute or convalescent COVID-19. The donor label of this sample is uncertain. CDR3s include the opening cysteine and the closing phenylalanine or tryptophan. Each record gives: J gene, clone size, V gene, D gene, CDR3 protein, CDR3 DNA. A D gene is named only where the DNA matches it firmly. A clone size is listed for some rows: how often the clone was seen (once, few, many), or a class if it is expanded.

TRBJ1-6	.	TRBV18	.	CASSPGSLGNNSPLHF	TGTGCCAGCTCACCCGGGAGCCTGGGCAATAATTCACCCCTCCACTTT
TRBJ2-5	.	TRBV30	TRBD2	CAYRGSGEETQYF	TGTGCCTACCGGGGTAGCGGGGAAGAGACCCAGTACTTC
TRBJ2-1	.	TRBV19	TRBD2	CASSISGGNYNEQFF	TGTGCCAGTAGCATTTCGGGGGGGAATTACAATGAGCAGTTCTTC
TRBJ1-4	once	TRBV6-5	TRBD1	CASSYSMSGGELFF	TGTGCCAGCAGTTACTCGATGTCAGGGGGAGAACTGTTTTTT
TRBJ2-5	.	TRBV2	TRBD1	CASSRRTGGWETQYF	TGTGCCAGCAGTCGACGGACAGGGGGCTGGGAGACCCAGTACTTC
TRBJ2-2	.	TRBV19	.	CATEFDSTGELFF	TGTGCCACCGAATTCGACAGCACCGGGGAGCTGTTTTTT
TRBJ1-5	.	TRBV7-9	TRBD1	CASSLMTGGAGNQPQHF	TGTGCCAGCAGCCTCATGACAGGGGGCGCGGGCAATCAGCCCCAGCATTTT
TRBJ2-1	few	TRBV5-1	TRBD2	CASSSEGTSGSNEQFF	TGCGCCAGCAGCTCGGAGGGGACTAGCGGGAGCAATGAGCAGTTCTTC
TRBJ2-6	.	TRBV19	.	CASSFGGQASGANVLTF	TGTGCCAGTAGTTTCGGGGGGCAAGCGTCTGGGGCCAACGTCCTGACTTTC
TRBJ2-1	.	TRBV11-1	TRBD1	CASSLEQGHPGEFF	TGTGCCAGCAGCCTAGAACAGGGGCACCCTGGTGAGTTCTTC
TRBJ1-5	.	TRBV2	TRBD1	CASRHPGQGYSNQPQHF	TGTGCCAGCAGACACCCGGGACAGGGGTATAGCAATCAGCCCCAGCATTTT
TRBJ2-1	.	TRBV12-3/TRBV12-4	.	CASSLYGPNEQFF	TGTGCCAGCAGTTTGTACGGTCCAAATGAGCAGTTCTTC
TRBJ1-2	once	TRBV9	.	CASSVGQTNYGYTF	TGTGCCAGCAGCGTAGGACAGACTAACTATGGCTACACCTTC
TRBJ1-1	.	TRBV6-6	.	CASSFRGGTEAFF	TGTGCCAGCAGTTTTAGGGGGGGAACTGAAGCTTTCTTT
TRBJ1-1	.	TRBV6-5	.	CASSFGGFDTEAFF	TGTGCCAGCAGTTTCGGGGGATTTGACACTGAAGCTTTCTTT
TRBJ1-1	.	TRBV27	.	CASSLGVGPGQGTEAFF	TGTGCCAGCAGTTTAGGGGTTGGTCCAGGGCAGGGCACTGAAGCTTTCTTT
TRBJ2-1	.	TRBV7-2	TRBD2	CAILGLAGARGSYNEQFF	TGTGCCATCCTAGGACTAGCGGGAGCGAGAGGGTCCTACAATGAGCAGTTCTTC
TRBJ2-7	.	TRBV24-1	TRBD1	CATSLTGDEQYF	TGTGCCACCAGCTTGACAGGGGACGAGCAGTACTTC
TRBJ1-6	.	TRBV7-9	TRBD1	CASSRTGGGNSPLHF	TGTGCCAGCAGCCGGACAGGGGGCGGGAATTCACCCCTCCACTTT
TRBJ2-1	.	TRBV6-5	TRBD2	CASSRSGGQANEQFF	TGTGCCAGCAGCCGAAGCGGGGGGCAGGCGAATGAGCAGTTCTTC
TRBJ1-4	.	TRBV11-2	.	CASSTGTPEKLFF	TGTGCCAGCAGCACGGGGACACCCGAAAAACTGTTTTTT
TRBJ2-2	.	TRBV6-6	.	CASSHRVLNTGELFF	TGTGCCAGCAGTCACAGGGTCCTCAACACCGGGGAGCTGTTTTTT